The T cell receptor (beta chain) described here comes from a study of OX40 agonist ivuxolimab in advanced cancers. With respect to the entire study: The costimulatory receptor OX40 (CD134) was targeted by ivuxolimab, a fully human IgG2 agonistic monoclonal antibody. Intravenous ivuxolimab was administered to patients every 2 weeks at six dose levels: 0.01, 0.1, 0.3, 1.5, 3 and 10 mg/kg. Among the roughly 52 dose-escalation patients, roughly 20 had hepatocellular carcinoma, approximately 15 melanoma, 9 renal cell carcinoma and 9 head and neck cancer. A male proportion of 82.7% and a mean age of 60 years, ranging from 23 to 79, were recorded for the dose-escalation cohort. Prior anti-PD-1, anti-PD-L1 or anti-CTLA-4 therapy was permitted, and about two fifths of dose-escalation patients had received checkpoint inhibitors. Three dose-escalation patients achieved partial responses, one with hepatocellular carcinoma and two with cutaneous melanoma. Peripheral TCRbeta sequencing was intended to test whether TCR sequence diversity was altered and clonal T-cell expansion was caused by ivuxolimab. The monotherapy dose-escalation portion (N ≈ 50 patients) of the phase I ivuxolimab trial is reported in the paper. The study at large found these results: Low levels of normalized T-cell clonal expansion were also shown by some nonresponding patients. Partial responders in the 0.1-3.0 mg/kg groups had among the lowest normalized peripheral clonal expansion, especially among CD8+ T cells. The antigen specificity of the clonally expanded peripheral T cells was not determined. At doses from 0.1 to 3.0 mg/kg, clonal expansion was seen in both CD4+ and CD8+ blood T cells between baseline and week 6. After ivuxolimab, CD8+ T cells had more expanded clones than CD4+ T cells on average.

The trial excluded patients who had a history of autoimmune disease or who were on systemic immunosuppression. Peripheral blood for TCR sequencing was drawn from every dose cohort at baseline, at cycle 4 day 1 and at cycle 7 day 1. Samples were obtained from an open-label, multicenter, first-in-human phase I dose-escalation trial of ivuxolimab. Adults with locally advanced or metastatic melanoma, renal cell, hepatocellular, or head and neck squamous cell carcinoma were enrolled in the trial. Before TCR sequencing, CD4+ and CD8+ T cells were separately sorted from peripheral blood. For sequencing of the TCRbeta CDR3 region, genomic DNA was extracted from the sorted cells. The immunoSEQ Assay was used for sequencing of TCRbeta CDR3 regions. TCRdb obtained this table from immuneACCESS and retained in-frame rearrangements with V and J assigned. These tables miss some clones; where compared with another copy, unresolved V genes account for less than half of the shortfall, and the remainder is unexplained. The sample records about 74,000 clones, roughly 90% of which are singletons. Roughly 0.89% of the sample lies in the top ten.

Notes on this clone: Its cognate antigen has yet to be identified. Per-base quality was not reported, and no clone a single base away is much larger than it.

CDR1 and CDR2 are read off the germline V gene as MDHEN and SYDVKM. Between the V and J ends, shortened by 10 bases and 8 bases respectively, the junction contains 14 bases. The CDR3 goes from the cysteine to the phenylalanine over 11 residues. The DNA shown is the 33-base CDR3, in frame from base 1. The V and J genes are TRBV28 and TRBJ1-2, with the D gene call left open. This sequence was found in an adult with an advanced solid tumor such as melanoma, head and neck, liver or kidney cancer. Here the sequenced sample was CD4+ or CD8+ T cells sorted from blood, taken in a trial of the OX40 agonist ivuxolimab. The CDR3 here reads CAIAALRGYTF. The DNA is as follows: TGTGCCATTGCGGCGTTAAGGGGCTACACCTTC.